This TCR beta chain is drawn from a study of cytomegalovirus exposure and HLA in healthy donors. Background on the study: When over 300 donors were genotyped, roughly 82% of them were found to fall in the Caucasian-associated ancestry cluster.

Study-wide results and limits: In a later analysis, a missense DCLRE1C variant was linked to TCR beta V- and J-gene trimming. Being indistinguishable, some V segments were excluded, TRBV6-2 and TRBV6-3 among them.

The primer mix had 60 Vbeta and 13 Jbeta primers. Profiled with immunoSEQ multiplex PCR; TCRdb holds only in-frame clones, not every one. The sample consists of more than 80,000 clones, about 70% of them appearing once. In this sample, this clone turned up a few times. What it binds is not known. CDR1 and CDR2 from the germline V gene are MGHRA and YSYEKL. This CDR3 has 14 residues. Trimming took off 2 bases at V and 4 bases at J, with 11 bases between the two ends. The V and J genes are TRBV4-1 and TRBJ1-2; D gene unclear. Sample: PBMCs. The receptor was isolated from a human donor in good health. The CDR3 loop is CASSQLGRAYGYTF. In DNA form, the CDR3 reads TGCGCCAGCAGCCAATTAGGGAGGGCCTATGGCTACACCTTC.